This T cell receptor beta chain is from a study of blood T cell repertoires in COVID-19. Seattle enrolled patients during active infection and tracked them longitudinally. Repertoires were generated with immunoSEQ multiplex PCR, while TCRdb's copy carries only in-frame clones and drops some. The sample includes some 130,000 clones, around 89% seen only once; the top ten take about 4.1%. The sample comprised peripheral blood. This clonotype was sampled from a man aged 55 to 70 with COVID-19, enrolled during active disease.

Written as DNA, the CDR3 is TGTGCCAGCAAGACCATGGGACAGCTGAACACTGAAGCTTTCTTT. Amino acids: CASKTMGQLNTEAFF. The chain carries TRBV14 and TRBJ1-1; 7 positions agree with TRBD1. Germline V lookup: CDR1 SGHDN, CDR2 FVKESK. The CDR3 consists of 15 residues. With 7 bases clipped from V and 0 bases from J, the junction kept 8 bases outside the gene matches.